This entry is about one TCR beta chain. The antigen is unknown. The data belong to a study of CD8+CD57+ T cells in acquired aplastic anemia. General study points: Patient and control CD8+ Simpson's diversity was not significantly different.

Template material for TCR beta VDJ and CDR3 profiling consisted of genomic DNA. MiXCR, applied by TCRdb to the reads, yields one record per CDR3 protein. The sample has roughly 180,000 distinct CDR3 sequences; around 63% are singletons. There are 16 residues in the CDR3. Germline trimming cut 4 bases from V and 1 base from J; bases unmatched to any gene: 9. The germline V gene encodes CDR1 SNHLY and CDR2 FYNNEI. Previously, flow cytometry had revealed CD8+CD57+ cell expansion in the patients chosen for sequencing. Each of the patients presented with severe acquired aplastic anemia. The V gene is TRBV2, the J gene TRBJ2-5; TRBD2 matches 7 bases. Material for sequencing was sorted CD4+, CD8+, or CD8+CD57+ T cells (not recorded which) from PBMCs. This sequence originates from a human donor with aplastic anemia. As DNA, the CDR3 is TGTGCCAGCAGTGTGAGGGACTACGGGAGCCAAGAGACCCAGTACTTC. It yields the protein CASSVRDYGSQETQYF.